The 14 T cell receptor beta chains listed next were all sequenced from one sample in a study of T cells after yellow fever vaccination. A single record per CDR3 protein comes from TCRdb applying MiXCR to the 5' RACE reads. The sample consists of over 45,000 distinct CDR3 sequences, around 7% of them appearing once. The source was CD8+ T cells sorted from PBMCs, collected on the day of the first yellow fever vaccination. These receptors were taken from a man between 18 and 29 years old who received the YFV17D yellow fever vaccine.

This clonotype was counted ten times or more. The gene calls are TRBV4-1 and TRBJ2-1; D might be TRBD2 (6 bases). CDR3 length equals 14 residues. Per the germline V gene, CDR1 is MGHRA and CDR2 is YSYEKL. V was trimmed by 1 base and J by 3 bases, leaving 7 bases between them. The CDR3 sequence: CASSQVGGYNEQFF. DNA of the CDR3: TGCGCCAGCAGCCAAGTCGGGGGCTACAATGAGCAGTTCTTC.

The rearrangement joins TRBV15 to TRBJ2-4; TRBD2 matches 14 bases. J was trimmed by 10 bases and V by 2 bases; bases with no gene match: 7. CDR3 length: 16 residues. Germline V gene lookup returns CDR1 LNHNV and CDR2 YYDKDF (reference sequence). CDR3 amino acids: CATSRTGLAGAKIQYF. Written as DNA, the CDR3 is TGTGCCACCAGCAGAACGGGACTAGCGGGAGCGAAGATTCAGTACTTC.

The gene calls are TRBV2 and TRBJ1-3, with D tentatively TRBD1 (5 bases). This CDR3 region has 14 residues. Germline V gene sequence: CDR1 SNHLY, CDR2 FYNNEI. The germline V and J ends were trimmed by 6 bases and 2 bases, with 11 bases remaining between them. The CDR3 spells CASSDRGAGNTIYF. In nucleotides, the CDR3 is TGTGCCAGCAGCGACCGAGGGGCTGGAAACACCATATATTTT.

V usage is TRBV19 and J usage is TRBJ2-1; 7 positions match TRBD2. V shed 1 base and J 8 bases; nucleotides not matched to a gene: 8. The CDR3 covers 15 residues. Germline CDR1 reads LNHDA; CDR2 reads SQIVND (reference sequence). CDR3 sequence: CASSIVAGLYDEQFF. CDR3 nucleotide sequence: TGTGCCAGTAGTATAGTAGCGGGCCTCTATGATGAGCAGTTCTTC. Supplemented by reference TRBV19 and TRBJ2-1, the full variable domain reads DGGITQSPKYLFRKEGQNVTLSCEQNLNHDAMYWYRQDPGQGLRLIYYSQIVNDFQKGDIAEGYSVSREKKESFPLTVTSAQKNPTAFYLCASSIVAGLYDEQFFGPGTRLTVL.

This clonotype has at least ten counts. V usage is TRBV21-1 and J usage is TRBJ2-1; TRBD1 reflects the table's D call only, with no check against the DNA. TRBV21-1 represents a pseudogene. CDR3 size: 15 residues. CDR3 nucleotides: TGTGCCAGCAGCAATCCGGGCAGAAATTACAATGAGCAGTTCTTC. This gives the protein CASSNPGRNYNEQFF.

The rearrangement joins TRBV6-6 to TRBJ2-7; 7 bases agree with TRBD1. The CDR3 is made up of 13 amino acids. V gave up 4 bases and J gave up 5 bases; unmatched junction bases: 5. Germline V gives CDR1 MNHNY, CDR2 SVGAGI (reference sequence). The chain's CDR3 is CASSSRQGNEQYV. The CDR3 coding sequence is TGTGCCAGCAGTTCCCGACAGGGCAACGAGCAGTACGTC.

This chain links TRBV4-1 with TRBJ2-5, with TRBD2 identical over 10 bases. The trim removed 2 bases at V and 6 bases at J, leaving 18 bases unmatched. CDR1 MGHRA and CDR2 YSYEKL come from the germline V gene. This CDR3 spans 19 amino acids. The CDR3 DNA follows: TGCGCCAGCAGCCAAACCGGGATTAGCGGGGGGACACTTGCGAAGACCCAGTACTTC. Translation: CASSQTGISGGTLAKTQYF.

This chain joins TRBV20-1 and TRBJ1-3; D remains unclear. Trimming left V 0 bases short and J 0 bases short, with 12 bases between. Looked up from germline, CDR1 is DFQATT and CDR2 is SNEGSKA (reference sequence). The CDR3 length is 16 residues. The CDR3 DNA follows: TGCAGTGCTAGAGATAGAGGCGGTAGCTCTGGAAACACCATATATTTT. Translating it yields CSARDRGGSSGNTIYF.

This clonotype was counted ten times or more. The chain links TRBV12-3 or TRBV12-4 to TRBJ1-1; D is uncertain. This CDR3 comprises 14 residues. Trimming stripped 6 bases from V and 4 bases from J, with 15 bases between. CDR3 sequence: CASSLQVPSTEAFF. CDR3 nucleotides: TGTGCCAGCAGCCTTCAGGTACCAAGCACTGAAGCTTTCTTT.

There are a few counts of this clonotype. V is TRBV4-1 and J is TRBJ2-5; D uncertain. This CDR3 contains 15 residues. Germline lookup yields CDR1 MGHRA and CDR2 YSYEKL. The V end lost 0 bases, the J end lost 5 bases, and 13 bases lay between the germline ends. DNA of the CDR3: TGCGCCAGCAGCCAAGAGAAAGATTATAGGGAGACCCAGTACTTC. This codes for CASSQEKDYRETQYF.

This clonotype was picked up many times. This chain connects TRBV27 to TRBJ1-6; 7 positions agree with TRBD1. The CDR3 is 14 amino acids. Germline CDR1 reads MNHEY; CDR2 reads SMNVEV (reference sequence). V lost 6 bases, J lost 7 bases, and 6 bases stayed unmatched. The DNA for the CDR3 is TGTGCCAGCAGGGCCCAGGGGGGCAATTCACCCCTCCACTTT. The encoded protein is CASRAQGGNSPLHF.

This clonotype came up many times. J is TRBJ2-7 and V is TRBV10-1; D might be TRBD1 (5 bases). V lost 2 bases and J 3 bases, leaving 20 bases between the germline ends. CDR1 is WNHNN and CDR2 is SYGVQD in the germline V gene (reference sequence). CDR3 length: 17 residues. The CDR3 reads CASSEPNRGGRIYEQYF. The CDR3 DNA follows: TGCGCCAGCAGTGAGCCTAATAGGGGTGGACGGATCTACGAGCAGTACTTC.

This chain connects TRBV6-1 to TRBJ1-5; no firm D call. V shed 6 bases and J shed 3 bases, with 3 bases lying between them. The CDR3 runs to 11 residues. The germline V gene encodes CDR1 MNHNS and CDR2 SASEGT. DNA of the CDR3: TGTGCCAGCAGGAACAATCAGCCCCAGCATTTT. Amino acids: CASRNNQPQHF.

The chain employs TRBV5-1 and TRBJ1-1; TRBD1 matches 7 bases. V shed 5 bases, J shed 1 base, and the junction held 8 bases outside the gene matches. The CDR3 has 15 amino acids. CDR1 and CDR2 from the germline V gene are SGHRS and YFSETQ. The DNA for the CDR3 is TGCGCCAGCAGGGGGGCGGGACAGCCGAACACTGAAGCTTTCTTT. Translation gives CASRGAGQPNTEAFF.